One and the same sample provided the 27 T cell receptor beta chains below, sequenced in a study of blood T cell repertoires in COVID-19. TCRdb's table, derived via immunoSEQ multiplex PCR, lists solely in-frame clones and lacks some. The sample consists of some 190,000 clones, about 84% of them appearing once. Source material: peripheral blood. These TCRs come from a woman of 80 years or more with COVID-19, enrolled during active disease.

This clone was counted a few times. The chain carries TRBV7-9 and TRBJ1-2; D uncertain. Germline CDR1 and CDR2: SEHNR and FQNEAQ (reference sequence). V was cut by 5 bases and J by 7 bases, with 11 bases left in between. This CDR3 spans 12 amino acids. CDR3 DNA sequence: TGTGCCAGCAGCCAGGAATTGGGTGGCTACACCTTC. This gives the protein CASSQELGGYTF.

V is TRBV5-1 and J is TRBJ2-7; D is perhaps TRBD2 (5 bases). CDR1 SGHRS and CDR2 YFSETQ come from the germline V gene. V was trimmed by 6 bases and J by 2 bases, leaving 18 bases between them. The CDR3 extends over 15 amino acids. The CDR3 loop reads CASNEGRSPTYEQYF. The CDR3 DNA follows: TGCGCCAGCAACGAGGGTCGGTCGCCCACCTACGAGCAGTACTTC.

The rearrangement joins TRBV5-6 to TRBJ1-2; D unclear. This CDR3 region has 11 residues. Germline CDR1 reads SGHDT; CDR2 reads YYEEEE. Trimming left V 4 bases short and J 8 bases short, with 9 bases between. This CDR3 is CASSTGYGYTF. CDR3 nucleotide sequence: TGTGCCAGCAGCACCGGGTACGGCTACACCTTC.

The chain is built from TRBV5-6 and TRBJ1-2, with 7 bases fitting TRBD1. Germline assignment: CDR1 SGHDT and CDR2 YYEEEE. This CDR3 is 15 amino acids long. Trimming at V came to 9 bases and at J to 6 bases, leaving 17 bases not matched to a gene. CDR3 amino acids: CATCSYRGGIDGYTF. The CDR3 coding sequence is TGTGCCACCTGTTCATACAGGGGAGGTATTGATGGCTACACCTTC.

The chain combines TRBV28 with TRBJ1-6, with 9 bases fitting TRBD1. Germline CDR1 is MDHEN and CDR2 is SYDVKM. The CDR3 spans 17 residues. The trim removed 5 bases at V and 10 bases at J, leaving 15 bases unmatched. CDR3 protein: CASSLTGGRSPGSPLHF. CDR3 bases: TGTGCCAGCAGTCTCACAGGGGGCCGAAGCCCGGGATCACCCCTCCACTTT.

This chain connects TRBV19 to TRBJ2-3, with TRBD2 as a possible D gene (6 bases). The CDR3 totals 15 residues. Per germline, CDR1 LNHDA and CDR2 SQIVND (reference sequence). V was pared by 4 bases and J by 6 bases, with 17 bases between. CDR3 sequence reads: CASSSRGIAGDTQYF. The CDR3 coding sequence is TGTGCCAGTAGTAGTCGGGGGATAGCAGGGGATACGCAGTATTTT.

The rearrangement joins TRBV6-1 to TRBJ1-3, with D maybe TRBD1 (5 bases). Deletions cut 3 bases from V and 2 bases from J, with 8 bases between. This CDR3 is 14 amino acids long. CDR1 and CDR2 from the germline V gene are MNHNS and SASEGT. The CDR3 is CASSEVGAGNTIYF. The CDR3 DNA sequence: TGTGCCAGCAGTGAGGTAGGGGCTGGAAACACCATATATTTT.

V usage is TRBV3-1 (or the pseudogene TRBV3-2) and J usage is TRBJ2-7; no reliable D call. V dropped 1 base and J dropped 6 bases, with 4 bases sitting between them. This CDR3 spans 11 amino acids. Germline lookup yields CDR1 LGHDT and CDR2 YNNKEL (reference sequence). The CDR3 DNA follows: TGTGCCAGCAGCCAAGCGCGCGAGCAGTACTTC. Translation gives CASSQAREQYF.

The genes are TRBV4-2 and TRBJ1-2, with TRBD1 as a possible D gene (5 bases). CDR3 size: 15 residues. Trimming stripped 0 bases from V and 4 bases from J, with 12 bases between. Germline-derived CDR1 and CDR2 are LGHNA and YNFKEQ. CDR3 coding DNA: TGTGCCAGCAGCCAAGACAGGGAGGGGATCTATGGCTACACCTTC. Protein: CASSQDREGIYGYTF.

The CDR3 DNA reads TGTGCCAGCAGCAACCTAAGGACAGTCGGTGGTGGCTACACCTTC. Its protein is CASSNLRTVGGGYTF. This rearrangement joins TRBV5-8 to TRBJ1-2; D is perhaps TRBD1 (6 bases). The germline CDR1 and CDR2 sequences are SGHTS and YDEGEE. This CDR3 is 15 amino acids long. The V end was cut by 4 bases, the J end by 7 bases, with 20 bases between.

The chain couples TRBV5-1 to TRBJ1-4, with D hard to call. The CDR3 has 14 residues. Trimming cost V 1 base and J 8 bases, with 12 bases left between them. Germline-derived CDR1 and CDR2 are SGHRS and YFSETQ. The DNA for the CDR3 is TGCGCCAGCAGCTTGATGTTCACCGCGGAAAAACTGTTTTTT. This encodes CASSLMFTAEKLFF.

The count of this clone is one. The chain links TRBV20-1 to TRBJ1-5, with D unresolved. This CDR3 has 11 residues. The V gene's germline CDR1 is DFQATT and CDR2 SNEGSKA (reference sequence). The V gene lost 1 base and the J gene lost 11 bases, with 9 bases spanning the gap. CDR3 nucleotides: TGCAGTGCTAGAGCGGGTGGTTCCCAGCATTTT. It yields the protein CSARAGGSQHF.

The chain is built from TRBV10-3 and TRBJ2-1, with 10 bases lining up with TRBD1. Germline V lookup: CDR1 ENHRY, CDR2 SYGVKD. Trimming took 4 bases from V and 6 from J; bases not matched to a gene: 6. This CDR3 spans 15 amino acids. The CDR3, as DNA: TGTGCCATCAGTGCCCGACAGGGGGCGCTCAATGAGCAGTTCTTC. Translation gives CAISARQGALNEQFF.

The chain carries TRBV27 and TRBJ1-2, with 10 positions matching TRBD1. The CDR3 length is 15 residues. The germline V gene encodes CDR1 MNHEY and CDR2 SMNVEV (reference sequence). The V and J ends lost 4 bases and 4 bases, in that order; junction bases with no gene match: 6. In DNA form, the CDR3 reads TGTGCCAGCAGTTCCGGGACAGGGGAAGGCTATGGCTACACCTTC. This encodes CASSSGTGEGYGYTF.

The rearrangement uses TRBV5-1 and TRBJ2-2; TRBD1 aligns across 7 bases. Looked up from germline, CDR1 is SGHRS and CDR2 is YFSETQ. This CDR3 spans 15 amino acids. Trimming took 0 bases from V and 4 from J; bases not matched to a gene: 3. The CDR3 here is CASSLGAGGTGELFF. The CDR3 coding sequence is TGCGCCAGCAGCTTGGGGGCAGGGGGCACCGGGGAGCTGTTTTTT.

V is TRBV4-1 and J is TRBJ2-7; maybe TRBD2 (6 bases). Germline CDR1 MGHRA, CDR2 YSYEKL. V lost 2 bases to trimming and J lost 2 bases, with 16 bases between them. The CDR3 sequence is 16 residues long. Here the CDR3 DNA reads TGCGCCAGCAGCCAAAATGGAGGCGGGATCCCCTACGAGCAGTACTTC. Its protein product is CASSQNGGGIPYEQYF.

The V call is TRBV6-5, the J call TRBJ2-7, with 7 positions matching TRBD1. Germline CDR1 reads MNHEY; CDR2 reads SVGAGI. Germline trimming cut 6 bases from V and 2 bases from J; bases unmatched to any gene: 10. This CDR3 has 15 residues. Written as DNA, the CDR3 is TGTGCCAGCAGGGGACAGCTTACAGAAACCTACGAGCAGTACTTC. It codes for CASRGQLTETYEQYF.

This chain connects TRBV6-6 to TRBJ1-1, with a possible D match to TRBD1 (6 bases). CDR3 length: 14 amino acids. V was cut by 5 bases and J by 5 bases, with 15 bases left in between. Germline values: CDR1 MNHNY, CDR2 SVGAGI (reference sequence). The CDR3 nucleotides are TGTGCCAGCAGTCCTAGGGGGGGTGAGACTGAAGCTTTCTTT. Translation gives CASSPRGGETEAFF.

The chain joins TRBV7-9 to TRBJ1-1; no clear D gene. This CDR3 contains 15 residues. V shed 3 bases and J shed 0 bases, with 11 bases lying between them. CDR1 and CDR2 (germline): SEHNR, FQNEAQ (reference sequence). The CDR3, as DNA: TGTGCCAGCAGCTTTAGTAACGCAATGAACACTGAAGCTTTCTTT. Translated: CASSFSNAMNTEAFF.

This clone was observed a single time. This chain links TRBV7-2 with TRBJ2-1; D not resolved. V dropped 4 bases and J dropped 7 bases, with 8 bases sitting between them. CDR1 is SGHTA and CDR2 is FQGNSA in the germline V gene. CDR3 length equals 12 residues. CDR3 residues: CASSSLRNEQFF. The CDR3 DNA is TGTGCCAGCAGCTCCCTAAGAAATGAGCAGTTCTTC.

V and J are TRBV10-3 and TRBJ2-4; 7 nucleotides agree with TRBD1. CDR3 length: 14 amino acids. J lost 4 bases, V lost 3 bases, and 3 bases had no gene match. Germline V gene sequence: CDR1 ENHRY, CDR2 SYGVKD. This CDR3 is CAISEGGGKNIQYF. The CDR3, as DNA: TGTGCCATCAGTGAAGGGGGCGGGAAAAACATTCAGTACTTC.

The V and J genes are TRBV29-1 and TRBJ1-2, with D uncertain. Germline-derived CDR1 and CDR2 are SQVTM and ANQGSEA. V lost 6 bases and J lost 7, with 9 bases in between. The CDR3 is made up of 10 amino acids. The CDR3 reads CSVGGTGYTF. CDR3 nucleotide sequence: TGCAGCGTAGGAGGAACTGGCTACACCTTC.

The V call is TRBV6-1, the J call TRBJ1-3; no clear D gene. The germline V and J ends were trimmed by 2 bases and 0 bases, with 2 bases remaining between them. CDR3 length: 13 amino acids. Germline CDR1 is MNHNS and CDR2 is SASEGT. Here the CDR3 reads CASSEYSGNTIYF. The CDR3 DNA is TGTGCCAGCAGTGAATACTCTGGAAACACCATATATTTT.

This clone came up a few times. The chain carries TRBV2 and TRBJ2-7, with 7 bases that match TRBD1. The CDR3 has 13 residues. Germline V gene lookup returns CDR1 SNHLY and CDR2 FYNNEI. After removal of 10 bases from V and 3 bases from J, the junction contained 9 bases not matched to a gene. CDR3 DNA: TGTGCCACCTCACCGGGACAGTACTACGAGCAGTACTTC. Protein: CATSPGQYYEQYF.

This clone appeared a few times. This chain's CDR3 is CASSSTGNTEAFF. In DNA, the CDR3 is TGTGCCAGCAGCTCTACAGGGAACACTGAAGCTTTCTTT. The J gene is TRBJ1-1, the V gene TRBV7-9; possible D gene TRBD1, 5 bases. Germline V lookup: CDR1 SEHNR, CDR2 FQNEAQ (reference sequence). The CDR3 is made up of 13 amino acids. Trimming removed 4 bases at V and 1 base at J, with 7 bases between.

V usage is TRBV12-3 or TRBV12-4 and J usage is TRBJ2-7; D gene ambiguous. V lost 6 bases, J lost 6 bases, and 12 bases lay in between. The CDR3 length is 12 residues. The CDR3 coding sequence is TGTGCCAGCAGCCTAGTCCCCTCCGAGCAGTACTTC. This sequence encodes CASSLVPSEQYF.

The chain uses TRBV5-1 and TRBJ2-5; tentative D call: TRBD2 (7 bases). With 6 bases removed from V and 6 bases from J, the gap between germline ends came to 15 bases. The germline CDR1 and CDR2 sequences are SGHRS and YFSETQ. CDR3 length: 13 residues. CDR3 amino acids: CASTGGGGQTQYF. DNA of the CDR3: TGCGCCAGCACAGGAGGGGGGGGCCAGACCCAGTACTTC.